This is a list of T cell receptor beta chains from one sample in a study of blood T cell repertoires in COVID-19. The assay was immunoSEQ multiplex PCR, and TCRdb's table has in-frame clones only and misses some. The repertoire holds some 180,000 clones, with 80% to 85% as singletons. The specimen was PBMCs or T cells enriched from blood (not recorded which). Receptors originate from a woman in her twenties or thirties who had been exposed to COVID-19. CDR3s include the opening cysteine and the closing phenylalanine or tryptophan.

V: TRBV6-1
J: TRBJ1-1
CDR3: CASSYSSQATEAFF

V: TRBV25-1
J: TRBJ1-2
CDR3: CASSDYRATGYTF

V: TRBV7-3
J: TRBJ1-5
CDR3: CASSLPNQPQHF

V: TRBV7-9
J: TRBJ1-5
CDR3: CASSLGGLDQPQHF

V: TRBV4-1
J: TRBJ2-6
CDR3: CASSQDDLDRLTF

V: TRBV3-1/TRBV3-2
J: TRBJ2-7
CDR3: CASSPGYLTYEQYF

V: TRBV30
J: TRBJ1-5
CDR3: CAWKKLGGGNQPQHF

V: TRBV5-1
J: TRBJ1-1
CDR3: CASSLGYYSNTEAFF

V: TRBV3-1/TRBV3-2
J: TRBJ2-6
CDR3: CASSRGTTGSGANVLTF

V: TRBV29-1
J: TRBJ1-2
CDR3: CSARDRGSYGYTF

V: TRBV18
J: TRBJ2-3
CDR3: CASRPGTGVADTQYF

V: TRBV5-6
J: TRBJ1-2
CDR3: CASTRDRDRHGYTF

V: TRBV4-1
J: TRBJ2-1
CDR3: CATKRLAGDYNEQFF

V: TRBV6-4
J: TRBJ2-3
CDR3: CASSDSPSGGLFTDTQYF

V: TRBV9
J: TRBJ1-1
CDR3: CASSLGQGAAFF

V: TRBV4-1
J: TRBJ2-1
CDR3: CASSPLAGGSYNEQFF

V: TRBV7-8
J: TRBJ2-3
CDR3: CASSLEGISDTQYF

V: TRBV5-1
J: TRBJ1-1
CDR3: CASTSGQPGPEAFF

V: TRBV7-2
J: TRBJ2-6
CDR3: CASQTGRLSGANVLTF

V: TRBV20-1
J: TRBJ1-4
CDR3: CSAISEKLFF

V: TRBV7-2
J: TRBJ2-1
CDR3: CASSPGPGYNEQFF

V: TRBV3-1/TRBV3-2
J: TRBJ1-4
CDR3: CASSQIGERDEKLFF

V: TRBV4-1
J: TRBJ2-7
CDR3: CASSYTGGGIYEQYF

V: TRBV7-2
J: TRBJ2-7
CDR3: CASSPSLGGAGNEQYF